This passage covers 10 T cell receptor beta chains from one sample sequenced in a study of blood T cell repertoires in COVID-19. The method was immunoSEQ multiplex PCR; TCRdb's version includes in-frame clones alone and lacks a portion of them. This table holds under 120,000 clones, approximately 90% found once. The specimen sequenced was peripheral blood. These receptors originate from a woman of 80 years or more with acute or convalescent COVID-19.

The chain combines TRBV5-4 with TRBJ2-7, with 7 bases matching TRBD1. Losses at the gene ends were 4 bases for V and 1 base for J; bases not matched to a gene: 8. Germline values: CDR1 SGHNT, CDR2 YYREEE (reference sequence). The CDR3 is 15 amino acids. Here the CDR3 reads CASSPTGDGSYEQYF. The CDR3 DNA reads TGTGCCAGCAGCCCCACAGGGGACGGATCCTACGAGCAGTACTTC.

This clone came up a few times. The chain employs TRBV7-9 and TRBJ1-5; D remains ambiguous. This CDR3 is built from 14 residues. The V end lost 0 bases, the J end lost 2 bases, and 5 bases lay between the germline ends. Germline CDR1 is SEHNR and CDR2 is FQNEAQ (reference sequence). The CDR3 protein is CASSLAQGNQPQHF. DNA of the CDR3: TGTGCCAGCAGCTTAGCGCAGGGCAATCAGCCCCAGCATTTT.

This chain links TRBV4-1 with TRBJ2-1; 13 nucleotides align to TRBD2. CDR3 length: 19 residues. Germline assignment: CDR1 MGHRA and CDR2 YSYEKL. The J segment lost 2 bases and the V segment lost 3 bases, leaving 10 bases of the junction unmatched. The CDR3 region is CASSQPLAGGPKPYNEQFF. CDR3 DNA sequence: TGCGCCAGCAGCCAGCCACTAGCGGGGGGGCCGAAGCCCTACAATGAGCAGTTCTTC.

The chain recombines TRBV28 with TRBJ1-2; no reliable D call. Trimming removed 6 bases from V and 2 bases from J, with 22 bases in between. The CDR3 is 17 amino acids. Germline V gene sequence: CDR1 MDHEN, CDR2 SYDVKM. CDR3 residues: CASSPTLLYTVNYGYTF. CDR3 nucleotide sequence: TGTGCCAGCAGCCCCACCCTGTTATATACTGTAAACTATGGCTACACCTTC.

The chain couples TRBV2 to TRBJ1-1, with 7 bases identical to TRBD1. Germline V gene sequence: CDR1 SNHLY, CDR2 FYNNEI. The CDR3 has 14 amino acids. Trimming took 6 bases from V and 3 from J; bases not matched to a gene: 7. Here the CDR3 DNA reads TGTGCCAGCAGGGACACAGGGGATTACACTGAAGCTTTCTTT. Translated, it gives CASRDTGDYTEAFF.

CDR3 sequence (DNA): TGTGCCAGCAGCTTTGACAGCTTGAACACTGAAGCTTTCTTT. It specifies CASSFDSLNTEAFF. V and J are TRBV5-4 and TRBJ1-1; possibly TRBD1 for D (5 bases). V was shortened by 2 bases and J by 0 bases, with 8 bases between the two germline ends. CDR3 size: 14 residues. Germline V gene lookup returns CDR1 SGHNT and CDR2 YYREEE (reference sequence).

The CDR3 DNA reads TGTGCCAGTAGTATAAGGCCAGGGTCCTACGAGCAGTACTTC. Translating gives CASSIRPGSYEQYF. The chain joins TRBV19 to TRBJ2-7, with a tentative D call TRBD1 (5 bases). V gave up 2 bases and J gave up 1 base, with 9 bases separating them. The CDR3 has 14 residues. Germline CDR1 and CDR2: LNHDA and SQIVND (reference sequence).

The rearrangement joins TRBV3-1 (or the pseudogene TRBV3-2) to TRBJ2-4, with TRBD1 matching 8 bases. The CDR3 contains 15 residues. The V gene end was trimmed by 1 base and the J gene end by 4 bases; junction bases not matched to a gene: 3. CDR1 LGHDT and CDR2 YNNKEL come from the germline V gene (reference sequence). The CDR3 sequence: CASSQGTGLKNIQYF. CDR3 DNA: TGTGCCAGCAGCCAAGGGACAGGGCTAAAAAACATTCAGTACTTC.

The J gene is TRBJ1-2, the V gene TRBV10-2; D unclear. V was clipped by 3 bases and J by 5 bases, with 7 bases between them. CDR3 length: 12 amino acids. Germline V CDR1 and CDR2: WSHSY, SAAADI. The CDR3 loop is CASSDTGYGYTF. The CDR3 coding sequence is TGCGCCAGCAGTGATACGGGGTATGGCTACACCTTC.

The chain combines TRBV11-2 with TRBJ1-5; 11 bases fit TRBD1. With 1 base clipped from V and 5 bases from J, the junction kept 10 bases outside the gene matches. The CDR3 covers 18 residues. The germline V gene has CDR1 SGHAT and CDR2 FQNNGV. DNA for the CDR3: TGTGCCAGCAGCTTAGCACCGGGACAGGGGGGGGAGGATCAGCCCCAGCATTTT. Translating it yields CASSLAPGQGGEDQPQHF.